One sample yielded the 14 T cell receptor beta chains listed below, sequenced in a study of T cells after yellow fever vaccination. Via MiXCR, TCRdb re-called the 5' RACE reads, giving one row per CDR3 protein. Of some 110,000 distinct CDR3 sequences in the sample, under 9% were seen once. Here the sequenced sample was CD8+ T cells sorted from PBMCs, taken 45 days after the yellow fever booster vaccination. These receptors were taken from a man aged 25-40 years who received the YFV17D yellow fever vaccine.

This clonotype occurred many times. This chain connects TRBV6-9 to TRBJ1-6; D gene ambiguous. CDR3 length: 17 amino acids. Per the germline V gene, CDR1 is MNHGY and CDR2 is SVAAGI. Trimming pared 10 bases from V and 0 bases from J, leaving 19 bases between. Here the CDR3 DNA reads TGTGCCACGACCAGGTCTCGTCGGAGCTCCTATAATTCACCCCTCCACTTT. Amino acids: CATTRSRRSSYNSPLHF.

This clonotype was seen a few times. This may be a read error, as it is one base from a much larger clone. V usage is TRBV9 and J usage is TRBJ2-7; D uncertain. Germline CDR1 reads SGDLS; CDR2 reads YYNGEE. The CDR3 covers 15 residues. CDR3 sequence: CASSVGELTFYVQYF. CDR3 in DNA: TGTGCCAGCAGCGTAGGGGAACTTACCTTCTACGTGCAGTACTTC.

This clonotype has only a few counts. V usage is TRBV29-1 and J usage is TRBJ2-5; 10 bases agree with TRBD1. There are 13 residues in the CDR3. Germline V gene lookup returns CDR1 SQVTM and CDR2 ANQGSEA. Losses at the gene ends were 7 bases for V and 4 bases for J; bases not matched to a gene: 6. The CDR3 protein is CSDRQGAGETQYF. In nucleotides, the CDR3 is TGCAGCGACCGACAGGGGGCCGGAGAGACCCAGTACTTC.

This clonotype was observed at least ten times. The J gene is TRBJ2-1, the V gene TRBV29-1; 11 nucleotides line up with TRBD2. In germline, CDR1 is SQVTM, CDR2 ANQGSEA. The CDR3 is made up of 15 amino acids. The V segment lost 6 bases and the J segment 0 bases; nucleotides outside the gene matches: 4. CDR3 nucleotides: TGCAGCGTGTTACTAGCGGGGGACTCCTACAATGAGCAGTTCTTC. It specifies CSVLLAGDSYNEQFF.

A note on this clonotype: A much larger clone differs by one base, so this may be a read error. The V and J genes are TRBV23-1 and TRBJ2-1; D is undetermined. TRBV23-1 falls under the ORF class, with uncertain function. This CDR3 is built from 14 residues. CDR3 sequence: CTAYRQVDYNEQFF. In nucleotides, the CDR3 is TGCACAGCCTACCGGCAGGTAGACTACAATGAGCAGTTCTTC.

This clonotype was seen a few times. The chain carries TRBV5-6 and TRBJ1-4; D is possibly TRBD1 (6 bases). The CDR3 runs to 15 residues. The ends were cut back, 0 bases at V and 4 bases at J, with 10 bases in the middle. Germline values: CDR1 SGHDT, CDR2 YYEEEE. CDR3 DNA: TGTGCCAGCAGCTTGGGGACAGCGATTAATGAAAAACTGTTTTTT. Protein product: CASSLGTAINEKLFF.

This clonotype has only a few counts. V usage is TRBV12-3 or TRBV12-4 and J usage is TRBJ2-1, with D perhaps matching TRBD1 or TRBD2 (6 bases each). V gave up 4 bases and J gave up 6 bases, with 16 bases separating them. The CDR3 loop spans 15 amino acids. The DNA of the CDR3 is TGTGCCAGCAGTTCCGGGGGCAGCGTATCCAATGAGCAGTTCTTC. The encoded protein is CASSSGGSVSNEQFF.

This clonotype was seen repeatedly, ten times or more. The CDR3 bases are TGTGCCACCAGCAGAGATATGGGCAATGAGCAGTTCTTC. Protein: CATSRDMGNEQFF. The chain combines TRBV15 with TRBJ2-1; unclear D gene. Germline V gene data show CDR1 as LNHNV and CDR2 as YYDKDF (reference sequence). The CDR3 totals 13 residues. Deletions cut 0 bases from V and 6 bases from J, with 6 bases between.

This clonotype was counted many times. The chain uses TRBV5-5 and TRBJ1-6, with D perhaps TRBD1 (5 bases). Between the trimmed V and J ends, which lost 1 base and 7 bases, there was a span of 12 bases. The CDR3 sequence is 15 residues long. Germline loops: CDR1 SGHKS, CDR2 YYEKEE (reference sequence). The CDR3 region is CASSLWMTENSPLHF. DNA of the CDR3: TGTGCCAGCAGCTTGTGGATGACAGAGAATTCACCCCTCCACTTT.

This clonotype was seen only a few times. The CDR3 sequence is CASSGGTRTDTQYF. The DNA for the CDR3 is TGCGCCAGCAGCGGGGGGACTCGCACAGATACGCAGTATTTT. V and J are TRBV5-1 and TRBJ2-3; D is possibly TRBD2 (6 bases). Germline CDR1 reads SGHRS; CDR2 reads YFSETQ. The germline V and J ends were trimmed by 4 bases and 1 base, with 10 bases remaining between them. CDR3 size: 14 residues.

The chain combines TRBV28 with TRBJ1-4; 9 bases line up with TRBD1. CDR1 MDHEN and CDR2 SYDVKM come from the germline V gene. V shed 2 bases and J 15 bases; nucleotides not matched to a gene: 13. The CDR3 spans 15 residues. The CDR3 region is CASSLLTGGPELMFF. The CDR3 bases are TGTGCCAGCAGTTTACTAACAGGGGGCCCGGAGTTGATGTTTTTT.

The sample holds a few counts of this clonotype. The chain couples TRBV15 to TRBJ2-1, with D possibly being TRBD1 or TRBD2 (7 bases each). The CDR3 runs to 16 residues. Germline V CDR1 and CDR2: LNHNV, YYDKDF (reference sequence). V was pared by 3 bases and J by 9 bases, with 21 bases between. This CDR3 is CATSRVRGGGLGEQFF. CDR3 in DNA: TGTGCCACCAGCAGGGTCAGGGGGGGCGGTCTGGGTGAGCAGTTCTTC.

This clonotype appeared many times. The V call is TRBV27, the J call TRBJ2-7; D assignment may be TRBD1 or TRBD2 (5 bases each). V gave up 1 base and J gave up 0 bases, with 7 bases separating them. The CDR3 length is 14 residues. Germline lookup yields CDR1 MNHEY and CDR2 SMNVEV (reference sequence). The CDR3 coding sequence is TGTGCCAGCAGTTTATGGGGGAGCTCCTACGAGCAGTACTTC. This encodes CASSLWGSSYEQYF.

V usage is TRBV5-5 and J usage is TRBJ2-3; D unclear. Germline V gene sequence: CDR1 SGHKS, CDR2 YYEKEE (reference sequence). Trimming removed 4 bases at V and 4 bases at J, with 7 bases between. The CDR3 length is 12 residues. In nucleotides, the CDR3 is TGTGCCAGCAGCCCTGGGCCAGATACGCAGTATTTT. Amino acid sequence: CASSPGPDTQYF.